Listed below are T cell receptor beta chains from one sample, sequenced in a study of beta chain features in type 1 diabetes. Produced via immunoSEQ multiplex PCR; TCRdb's table is partial and in-frame only. The table records roughly 170,000 clones, around 13% of them present only once. The source material was central memory CD4+ T cells from blood. These receptors originate from a woman under 30 in good health. CDR3s include the opening cysteine and the closing phenylalanine or tryptophan. Each record gives: CDR3 length, J gene, D gene, clone size, V gene, CDR3 protein, CDR3 DNA. The D gene is left open where the match is weak. Some rows have no size entry. The others give once, few or many, or a class for an expanded clone.

len: 10
j_gene: TRBJ1-1
d_gene: NA
abundance: few
v_gene: TRBV29-1
CDR3aa: CSVERRDAFF
CDR3nt: TGCAGCGTTGAACGGCGGGATGCTTTCTTT

len: 12
j_gene: TRBJ2-1
d_gene: NA
abundance: few
v_gene: TRBV28
CDR3aa: CASSLPQGRGFF
CDR3nt: TGTGCCAGCAGTTTACCCCAGGGGAGGGGGTTCTTC

len: 14
j_gene: TRBJ2-1
d_gene: TRBD2
abundance: NA
v_gene: TRBV5-4
CDR3aa: CASSPGEREMGQFF
CDR3nt: TGTGCCAGCAGCCCCGGAGAGCGGGAGATGGGGCAGTTCTTC

len: 15
j_gene: TRBJ2-1
d_gene: TRBD2
abundance: few
v_gene: TRBV9
CDR3aa: CASSWGGRTYNEQFF
CDR3nt: TGTGCCAGCAGCTGGGGCGGGAGGACCTACAATGAGCAGTTCTTC

len: 15
j_gene: TRBJ2-5
d_gene: TRBD1
abundance: NA
v_gene: TRBV5-1
CDR3aa: CASSFDRVRQETQYF
CDR3nt: TGCGCCAGCAGCTTTGACAGGGTCCGGCAAGAGACCCAGTACTTC

len: 14
j_gene: TRBJ2-1
d_gene: TRBD2
abundance: few
v_gene: TRBV7-2
CDR3aa: CASSSYSGRKEQFF
CDR3nt: TGTGCCAGCAGCTCTTATAGCGGGAGGAAGGAGCAGTTCTTC

len: 16
j_gene: TRBJ2-1
d_gene: TRBD1
abundance: NA
v_gene: TRBV5-1
CDR3aa: CASSLGVGQGINEQFF
CDR3nt: TGCGCCAGCAGCTTGGGGGTGGGACAGGGGATCAATGAGCAGTTCTTC

len: 16
j_gene: TRBJ1-4
d_gene: TRBD1
abundance: NA
v_gene: TRBV28
CDR3aa: CASSRTGRTTNEKLFF
CDR3nt: TGTGCCAGCAGCAGGACAGGGCGGACAACTAATGAAAAACTGTTTTTT

len: 14
j_gene: TRBJ2-5
d_gene: TRBD1
abundance: NA
v_gene: TRBV11-2
CDR3aa: CASSDNTGAETQYF
CDR3nt: TGTGCCAGCAGCGACAACACAGGGGCCGAGACCCAGTACTTC

len: 14
j_gene: TRBJ2-2
d_gene: TRBD2
abundance: NA
v_gene: TRBV4-2
CDR3aa: CATKRELFTGELFF
CDR3nt: TGTGCCACCAAGCGGGAGTTATTCACCGGGGAGCTGTTTTTT

len: 18
j_gene: TRBJ2-2
d_gene: NA
abundance: NA
v_gene: TRBV5-4
CDR3aa: CASSQNRRRGADTGELFF
CDR3nt: TGTGCCAGCAGCCAAAACCGGCGGAGGGGTGCGGACACCGGGGAGCTGTTTTTT

len: 14
j_gene: TRBJ1-1
d_gene: TRBD1
abundance: NA
v_gene: TRBV5-4
CDR3aa: CASSLTGADTEAFF
CDR3nt: TGTGCCAGCAGCCTGACAGGGGCGGACACTGAAGCTTTCTTT

len: 14
j_gene: TRBJ2-4
d_gene: TRBD1
abundance: NA
v_gene: TRBV29-1
CDR3aa: CSGRQGAAKNIQYF
CDR3nt: TGCAGCGGCCGACAGGGGGCGGCCAAAAACATTCAGTACTTC

len: 14
j_gene: TRBJ2-7
d_gene: NA
abundance: NA
v_gene: TRBV6-5
CDR3aa: CASSSLTGTYEQYF
CDR3nt: TGTGCCAGCAGTTCCCTGACAGGTACCTACGAGCAGTACTTC

len: 13
j_gene: TRBJ1-2
d_gene: NA
abundance: few
v_gene: TRBV2
CDR3aa: CASSTDSYYGYTF
CDR3nt: TGTGCCAGCAGTACCGACAGTTACTATGGCTACACCTTC